The T cell receptor beta chain described here comes from a study of blood T cell repertoires in COVID-19. Study-level background: The samples span acute and convalescent COVID-19 from the United States, Italy and Spain. The analysed material was cDNA or gDNA that came from T cells, B-cell-depleted T cells, or PBMCs.

Germline V gene lookup returns CDR1 MNHEY and CDR2 SVGEGT. V dropped 4 bases and J dropped 4 bases, with 10 bases sitting between them. The CDR3 covers 13 residues. Study processing details: Cell counts per sample came from amplifying reference gene primers. The repertoire was sequenced with immunoSEQ multiplex PCR; TCRdb's copy has only in-frame clones and lacks some. The DNA was the basis for D and trimming; V, J and clone size are from that table. The table shows 300,000 to 450,000 clones, with around 84% occurring only once. The chain uses TRBV6-2 or TRBV6-3 and TRBJ1-2, with D maybe TRBD1 (6 bases). This clonotype was sampled from a woman under 30 with acute or convalescent COVID-19. The sequenced sample consisted of peripheral blood. In nucleotides, the CDR3 is TGTGCCAGCAGTTTCACAGGGTCCTATGGCTACACCTTC. It encodes CASSFTGSYGYTF.